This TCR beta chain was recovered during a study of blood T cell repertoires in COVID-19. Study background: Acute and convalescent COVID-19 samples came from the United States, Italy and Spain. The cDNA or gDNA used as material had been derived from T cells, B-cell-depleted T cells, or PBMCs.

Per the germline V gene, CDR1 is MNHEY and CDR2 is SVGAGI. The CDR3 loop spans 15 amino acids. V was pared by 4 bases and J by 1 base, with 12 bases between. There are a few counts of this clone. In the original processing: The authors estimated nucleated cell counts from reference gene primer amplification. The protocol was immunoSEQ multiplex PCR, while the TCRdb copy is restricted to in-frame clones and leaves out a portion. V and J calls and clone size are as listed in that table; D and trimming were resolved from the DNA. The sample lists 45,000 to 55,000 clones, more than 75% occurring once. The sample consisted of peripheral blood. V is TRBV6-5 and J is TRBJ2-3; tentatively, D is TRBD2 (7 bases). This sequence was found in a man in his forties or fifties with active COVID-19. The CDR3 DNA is TGTGCCAGCAGTTGGGGAGGGGGAGGCACAGATACGCAGTATTTT. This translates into CASSWGGGGTDTQYF.